Presented here are 10 T cell receptor beta chains from one specimen sequenced in a study of T cells in Graves' hyperthyroidism and ophthalmopathy. What was amplified from RNA transcripts were TCR beta CDR3 regions. A first-round RT-PCR of the TCR CDR3 used the HTBI primer set. TCRdb re-derived calls from the multiplex PCR reads in MiXCR, one entry per CDR3 protein. The sample comprises 500,000 to 600,000 distinct CDR3 sequences, less than 20% of which are singletons, and approximately 50% rests with the top ten. Sequenced input: blood. All receptors derive from a middle-aged man with Graves' ophthalmopathy.

V and J are TRBV5-1 and TRBJ2-7; D tentatively reads TRBD1 or TRBD2 (5 bases each). Trimming pared 7 bases from V and 7 bases from J, leaving 21 bases between. Germline assignment: CDR1 SGHRS and CDR2 YFSETQ. This CDR3 spans 14 amino acids. CDR3 nucleotide sequence: TGCGCCAGCTGTTTAAACCTTGGGACCGAAGAGCAGTACTTC. As protein: CASCLNLGTEEQYF.

This chain connects TRBV28 to TRBJ1-6; 7 positions match TRBD1. The J segment lost 19 bases and the V segment lost 2 bases, leaving 5 bases of the junction unmatched. This CDR3 has 11 residues. Germline CDR1 MDHEN, CDR2 SYDVKM. The CDR3 coding sequence is TGTGCCAGCAGTTTAGGCAGGGGGTTTCACTTT. Translated, it gives CASSLGRGFHF.

As concerns this clonotype: A junction boundary mismatches the germline segment, possibly from a read error. The chain carries TRBV7-8 and TRBJ2-5; possible D gene TRBD1, 5 bases. The germline V gene encodes CDR1 SGHVS and CDR2 FQNEAQ. The CDR3 covers 14 residues. CDR3 nucleotide sequence: TGTGCCAGCAGCTTAGTGGTAGGGGTTAAGACCCAGCACTTC. This gives the protein CASSLVVGVKTQHF.

The chain carries TRBV7-3 and TRBJ2-2; 10 bases agree with TRBD2. This CDR3 has 18 residues. V was pared by 0 bases and J by 3 bases, with 7 bases of the junction left unmatched. Germline CDR1 SGHTA, CDR2 FQGTGA. CDR3 region: CASSLTESGRADTGELFF. CDR3 nucleotide sequence: TGTGCCAGCAGCTTAACAGAGAGCGGGAGGGCGGACACCGGGGAGCTGTTTTTT.

This clonotype was found many times. This chain links TRBV20-1 with TRBJ2-1; maybe TRBD2 (5 bases). The CDR3 covers 15 residues. V was clipped by 5 bases and J by 3 bases, with 17 bases between them. In germline, CDR1 is DFQATT, CDR2 SNEGSKA (reference sequence). The CDR3 region has the DNA TGCAGTGCTCCTGCTGAGCGGAGCCTCTACAATGAGCAGTTCTTC. Translated, it gives CSAPAERSLYNEQFF.

V usage is TRBV24-1 and J usage is TRBJ2-7; 8 bases align to TRBD2. This CDR3 has 20 amino acids. V gave up 8 bases and J gave up 0 bases; unmatched junction bases: 23. Germline assignment: CDR1 KGHDR and CDR2 SFDVKD. The CDR3 reads CATTARRGGRRTKSSYEQYF. The CDR3 DNA is TGTGCCACCACCGCACGTAGGGGCGGGAGGAGGACCAAAAGCTCCTACGAGCAGTACTTC.

This clonotype was observed at least ten times. CDR3 nucleotides: TGTGCCAGCAGCTTAATTAGCGGGAACTCCTACGAGCAGTACTTC. It codes for CASSLISGNSYEQYF. The chain carries TRBV11-2 and TRBJ2-7; 8 bases map to TRBD2. The CDR3 loop spans 15 amino acids. Germline CDR1 reads SGHAT; CDR2 reads FQNNGV. With V trimmed by 2 bases and J by 0 bases, 3 bases remained unmatched.

Ten or more counts support this clonotype. The CDR3 protein is CASSFDRGTSETQYF. The CDR3 DNA is TGTGCCAGCAGCTTCGACAGGGGTACGTCGGAGACCCAGTACTTC. The genes are TRBV7-2 and TRBJ2-5; 8 nucleotides align to TRBD1. V dropped 3 bases and J dropped 5; count of bases not matched to a gene: 8. This CDR3 has 15 amino acids. CDR1 and CDR2 from the germline V gene are SGHTA and FQGNSA.

This clonotype was seen a handful of times. The chain combines TRBV20-1 with TRBJ1-4; D is perhaps TRBD1 (6 bases). The CDR3 runs 15 residues. V was shortened by 4 bases and J by 0 bases, with 12 bases between the two germline ends. Germline V gene lookup returns CDR1 DFQATT and CDR2 SNEGSKA (reference sequence). The CDR3 DNA reads TGCAGTGCTACCCAGGACAGTTCAACTAATGAAAAACTGTTTTTT. Protein sequence: CSATQDSSTNEKLFF.

The chain recombines TRBV5-1 with TRBJ2-7; the match to TRBD2 covers 9 bases. With 1 base clipped from V and 5 bases from J, the junction kept 4 bases outside the gene matches. This CDR3 comprises 14 residues. In germline, CDR1 is SGHRS, CDR2 YFSETQ. CDR3 residues: CASSLSGGRNEQYF. CDR3 nucleotides: TGCGCCAGCAGCTTGAGCGGGGGGAGAAACGAGCAGTACTTC. Using reference TRBV5-1 and TRBJ2-7 for the parts outside the CDR3, the full variable domain is KAGVTQTPRYLIKTRGQQVTLSCSPISGHRSVSWYQQTPGQGLQFLFEYFSETQRNKGNFPGRFSGRQFSNSRSEMNVSTLELGDSALYLCASSLSGGRNEQYFGPGTRLTVT.